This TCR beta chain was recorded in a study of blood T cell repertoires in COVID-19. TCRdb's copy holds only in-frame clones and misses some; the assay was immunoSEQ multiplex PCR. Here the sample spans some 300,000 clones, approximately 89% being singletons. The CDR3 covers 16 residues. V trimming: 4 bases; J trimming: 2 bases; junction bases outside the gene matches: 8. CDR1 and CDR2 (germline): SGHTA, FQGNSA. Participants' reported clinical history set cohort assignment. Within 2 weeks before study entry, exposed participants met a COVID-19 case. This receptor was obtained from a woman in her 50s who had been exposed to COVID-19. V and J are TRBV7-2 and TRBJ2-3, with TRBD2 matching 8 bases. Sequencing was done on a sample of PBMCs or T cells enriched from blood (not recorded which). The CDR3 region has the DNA TGTGCCAGCAGCTCCCGCGGGGGGCTTAACACAGATACGCAGTATTTT. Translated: CASSSRGGLNTDTQYF.